The T cell receptor (beta chain) described here comes from a study of T cell changes during pregnancy in multiple sclerosis. With 4 bases clipped from V and 3 bases from J, the junction kept 14 bases outside the gene matches. There are 17 residues in the CDR3. Germline V lookup: CDR1 SGHDT, CDR2 YYEEEE. Sequencing used immunoSEQ multiplex PCR; TCRdb keeps in-frame clones, though not all of them. The sample yields tens of thousands of clones, 91% seen once. The input for sequencing was peripheral blood, taken in the third trimester of pregnancy. The clonotype was recovered from a female donor in good health, enrolled as a control in a pregnancy study. The V and J genes are TRBV5-6 and TRBJ1-1; 8 nucleotides agree with TRBD1. CDR3 amino acids: CASSTPGQVGLDTEAFF. CDR3 sequence (DNA): TGTGCCAGCAGCACGCCGGGACAGGTGGGTTTGGACACTGAAGCTTTCTTT.